The 9 T cell receptor beta chains given below trace back to one sample, sequenced in a study of breast tumors, draining lymph nodes, adjacent tissues. Axillary draining lymph nodes of breast cancer patients supplied the node samples. TCRdb passed the multiplex PCR reads through MiXCR, listing each CDR3 protein once. The table lists about 120,000 distinct CDR3 sequences, about 20% of them singletons. Sample: axillary lymph node tissue. These receptors all stem from a female donor with breast cancer. Some clones in this sample may be carry-over from other donors' samples.

This clonotype has a count of ten or more. The chain uses TRBV9 and TRBJ1-2, with 10 bases matching TRBD1. The germline V gene has CDR1 SGDLS and CDR2 YYNGEE. The CDR3 loop spans 13 amino acids. With 3 bases clipped from V and 5 bases from J, the junction kept 1 base outside the gene matches. CDR3 bases: TGTGCCAGCAGCGAGGACAGGGGGTATGGCTACACCTTC. Translation: CASSEDRGYGYTF.

This rearrangement joins TRBV6-5 to TRBJ1-3; D not resolved. V lost 3 bases and J lost 3, with 0 bases in between. The CDR3 extends over 11 amino acids. Germline CDR1 reads MNHEY; CDR2 reads SVGAGI. The chain's CDR3 is CASSYGNTIYF. The CDR3 nucleotides read TGTGCCAGCAGTTATGGAAACACCATATATTTT.

This clonotype showed up many times. This chain joins TRBV18 and TRBJ2-7, with D hard to call. This CDR3 region has 12 residues. Between the trimmed V and J ends, which lost 6 bases and 0 bases, there was a span of 6 bases. CDR1 and CDR2 from the germline V gene are KGHSH and LQKENI. CDR3 sequence reads: CASSHSSYEQYF. The CDR3 nucleotides read TGTGCCAGCTCTCACAGCTCCTACGAGCAGTACTTC.

This clonotype was recorded many times. The J gene is TRBJ2-1, the V gene TRBV7-9; weak D call: TRBD2 (5 bases). The V and J ends lost 5 bases and 4 bases respectively, with 21 bases between them. The CDR3 contains 17 residues. From germline, CDR1 is SEHNR and CDR2 FQNEAQ (reference sequence). DNA of the CDR3: TGTGCCAGCAGCCGAAGCCTAGAGGGCCCTACATACAATGAGCAGTTCTTC. Residues: CASSRSLEGPTYNEQFF.

The chain is built from TRBV6-2 or TRBV6-3 and TRBJ2-1; 10 bases align to TRBD2. Trimming at V came to 5 bases and at J to 6 bases, leaving 7 bases not matched to a gene. CDR1 is MNHEY and CDR2 is SVGEGT in the germline V gene. The CDR3 contains 15 residues. The CDR3 DNA follows: TGTGCCAGCAGTAACCCAAGCGGGGGGGCCAATGAGCAGTTCTTC. Translated: CASSNPSGGANEQFF.

About this clonotype: This may come from a read error, since a much larger clone is one base off. The rearrangement uses TRBV7-3 and TRBJ2-7; TRBD1 is a possible D gene (5 bases). The germline CDR1 and CDR2 sequences are SGHTA and FQGTGA. This CDR3 has 14 residues. CDR3 protein: CTSSVSQGPGEQYF. CDR3 coding DNA: TGTACCAGCAGCGTCTCCCAGGGCCCAGGGGAGCAGTACTTC.

In this sample, this clonotype turned up a few times. The genes are TRBV6-5 and TRBJ2-3, with 8 positions matching TRBD1. Trimming at V came to 6 bases and at J to 3 bases, leaving 8 bases not matched to a gene. This CDR3 comprises 15 residues. Germline V lookup: CDR1 MNHEY, CDR2 SVGAGI. DNA for the CDR3: TGTGCCAGCAGCGATAGGACAGGGTGGACAGATACGCAGTATTTT. Translating it yields CASSDRTGWTDTQYF.

This clonotype was counted between two and nine times. The rearrangement joins TRBV5-1 to TRBJ1-4, with unresolved D. With 4 bases removed from V and 6 bases from J, the gap between germline ends came to 13 bases. This CDR3 is built from 14 residues. CDR1 and CDR2 from the germline V gene are SGHRS and YFSETQ. The CDR3 DNA sequence: TGCGCCAGCAGCCAGAGGGTCGGGGATGAAAAACTGTTTTTT. Translation gives CASSQRVGDEKLFF.

This clonotype was seen repeatedly, ten times or more. The genes are TRBV6-4 and TRBJ1-4; 11 bases fit TRBD1. Germline assignment: CDR1 MRHNA and CDR2 SNTAGT. V trimming: 4 bases; J trimming: 8 bases; junction bases outside the gene matches: 3. This CDR3 comprises 14 residues. The CDR3 is CASSGTGGIEKLFF. DNA of the CDR3: TGTGCCAGCAGTGGGACAGGGGGCATCGAAAAACTGTTTTTT.